This T cell receptor (beta chain) comes out of a study of T cell repertoires in cytomegalovirus infection. Across the study: Carrying CMV and the relevant HLA type showed in public TCR beta signatures.

On this clonotype: Its specificity is not known.

Findings of the study overall: Cumulative frequency (of public TCR beta family members) identified carriers of CMV plus the relevant HLA. The study found HLA-C-restricted CMV-specific TCR beta clonotypes dominating the ex vivo response.

One entry per CDR3 protein, called by TCRdb with MiXCR from the reads. The sample carries some 97,000 distinct CDR3 sequences, 23% recorded once. Trimming removed 1 base from V and 3 bases from J, with 13 bases in between. The CDR3 is 15 residues long. Germline values: CDR1 SGHTA, CDR2 FQGTGA. The origin of this receptor is a human donor in good health (CMV status not recorded). Some clones in this sample may be carry-over from other donors' samples. Sequenced material: CD8+ T cells from PBMCs. The chain uses TRBV7-3 and TRBJ2-7; D remains ambiguous. This chain's CDR3 is CASSLIGRSDYEQYF. In DNA, the CDR3 is TGTGCCAGCAGCTTAATCGGGCGGAGCGACTACGAGCAGTACTTC.